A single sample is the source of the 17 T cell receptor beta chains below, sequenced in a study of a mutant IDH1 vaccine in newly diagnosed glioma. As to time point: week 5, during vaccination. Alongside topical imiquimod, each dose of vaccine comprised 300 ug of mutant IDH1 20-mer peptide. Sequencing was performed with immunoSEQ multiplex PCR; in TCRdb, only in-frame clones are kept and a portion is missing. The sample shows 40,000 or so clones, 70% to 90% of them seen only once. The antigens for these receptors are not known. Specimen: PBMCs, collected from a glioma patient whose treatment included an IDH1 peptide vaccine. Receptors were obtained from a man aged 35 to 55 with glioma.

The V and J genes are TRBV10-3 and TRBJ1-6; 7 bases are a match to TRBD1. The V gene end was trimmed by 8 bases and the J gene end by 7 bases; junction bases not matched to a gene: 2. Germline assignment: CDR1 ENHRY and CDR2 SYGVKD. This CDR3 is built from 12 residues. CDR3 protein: CAIRQGNSPLHF. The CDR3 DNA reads TGTGCCATCCGACAGGGAAATTCACCCCTCCACTTT.

CDR3 nucleotide sequence: TGTGCCAGCAGCTTAGTACTAGCGGGAATCACCGGGGAGCTGTTTTTT. The encoded protein is CASSLVLAGITGELFF. This chain links TRBV7-2 with TRBJ2-2, with 10 bases lining up with TRBD2. CDR1 and CDR2 (germline): SGHTA, FQGNSA. The V and J ends lost 1 base and 4 bases, in that order; junction bases with no gene match: 3. CDR3 size: 16 residues.

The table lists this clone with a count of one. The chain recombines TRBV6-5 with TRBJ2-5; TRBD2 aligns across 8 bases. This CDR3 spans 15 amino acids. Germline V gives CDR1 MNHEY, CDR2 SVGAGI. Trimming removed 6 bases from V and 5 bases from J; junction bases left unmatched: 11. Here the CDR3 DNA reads TGTGCCAGCAGCGAACTAGCGGCGCGGGGGGAGACCCAGTACTTC. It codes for CASSELAARGETQYF.

The CDR3 bases are TGCAGCGTTGTAGGGTGGAGCACTGAAGCTTTCTTT. Translation: CSVVGWSTEAFF. This chain uses TRBV29-1 with TRBJ1-1; D is undetermined. The V and J ends lost 4 bases and 4 bases respectively, with 10 bases between them. The CDR3 runs to 12 residues. Germline V lookup: CDR1 SQVTM, CDR2 ANQGSEA.

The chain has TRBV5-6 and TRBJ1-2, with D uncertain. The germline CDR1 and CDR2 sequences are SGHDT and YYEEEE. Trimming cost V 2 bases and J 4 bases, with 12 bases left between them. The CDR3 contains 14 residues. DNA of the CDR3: TGTGCCAGCAGCTTAGCATCGATTCCCTATGGCTACACCTTC. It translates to CASSLASIPYGYTF.

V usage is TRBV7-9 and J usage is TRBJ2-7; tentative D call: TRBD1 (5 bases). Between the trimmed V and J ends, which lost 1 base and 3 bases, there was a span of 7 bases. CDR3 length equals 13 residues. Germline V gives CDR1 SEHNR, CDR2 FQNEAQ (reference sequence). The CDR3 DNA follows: TGTGCCAGCAGCTTAGGCGACAGCTACGAGCAGTACTTC. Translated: CASSLGDSYEQYF. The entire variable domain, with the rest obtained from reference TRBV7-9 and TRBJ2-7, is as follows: DTGVSQNPRHKITKRGQNVTFRCDPISEHNRLYWYRQTLGQGPEFLTYFQNEAQLEKSRLLSDRFSAERPKGSFSTLEIQRTEQGDSAMYLCASSLGDSYEQYFGPGTRLTVT.

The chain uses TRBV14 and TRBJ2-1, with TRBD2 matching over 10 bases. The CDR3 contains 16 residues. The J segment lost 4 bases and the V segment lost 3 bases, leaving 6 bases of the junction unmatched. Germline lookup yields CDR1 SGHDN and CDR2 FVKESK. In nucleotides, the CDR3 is TGTGCCAGCAGCCACAGGGGACTAGCGTTTTACAATGAGCAGTTCTTC. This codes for CASSHRGLAFYNEQFF.

CDR3: CASSPRANSGTNYGYTF. The CDR3 region has the DNA TGCGCCAGCAGCCCGCGGGCAAATAGCGGTACTAACTATGGCTACACCTTC. The chain combines TRBV4-1 with TRBJ1-2; D gene ambiguous. V shed 4 bases and J shed 0 bases, with 18 bases lying between them. The CDR3 covers 17 residues. Germline CDR1 and CDR2: MGHRA and YSYEKL.

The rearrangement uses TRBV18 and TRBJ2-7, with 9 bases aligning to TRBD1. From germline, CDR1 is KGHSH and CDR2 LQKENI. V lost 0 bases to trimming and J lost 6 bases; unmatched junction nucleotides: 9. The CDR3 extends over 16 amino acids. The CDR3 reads CASSPPDRGVYGEQYF. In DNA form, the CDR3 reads TGTGCCAGCTCACCACCCGACAGGGGGGTCTATGGCGAGCAGTACTTC.

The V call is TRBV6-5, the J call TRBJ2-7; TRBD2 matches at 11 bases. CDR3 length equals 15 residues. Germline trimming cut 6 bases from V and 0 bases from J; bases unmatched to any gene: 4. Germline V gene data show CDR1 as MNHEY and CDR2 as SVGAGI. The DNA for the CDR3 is TGTGCCAGCAGCCCTACTAGCGGGAGCTCCTACGAGCAGTACTTC. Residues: CASSPTSGSSYEQYF.

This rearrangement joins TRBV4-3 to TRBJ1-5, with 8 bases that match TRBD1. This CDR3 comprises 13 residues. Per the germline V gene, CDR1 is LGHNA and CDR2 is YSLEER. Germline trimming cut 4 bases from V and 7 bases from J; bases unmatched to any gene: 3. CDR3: CASSLDRAQPQHF. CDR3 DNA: TGCGCCAGCAGCCTGGACAGGGCACAGCCCCAGCATTTT.

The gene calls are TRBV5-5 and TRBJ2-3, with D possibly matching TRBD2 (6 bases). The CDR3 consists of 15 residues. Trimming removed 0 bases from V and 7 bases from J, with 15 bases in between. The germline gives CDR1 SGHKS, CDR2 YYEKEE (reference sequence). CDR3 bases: TGTGCCAGCAGCTTGGCCGGGGACTCGAGGAATACGCAGTATTTT. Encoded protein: CASSLAGDSRNTQYF. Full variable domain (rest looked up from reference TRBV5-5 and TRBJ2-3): DAGVTQSPTHLIKTRGQQVTLRCSPISGHKSVSWYQQVLGQGPQFIFQYYEKEERGRGNFPDRFSARQFPNYSSELNVNALLLGDSALYLCASSLAGDSRNTQYFGPGTRLTVL.

The CDR3 region has the DNA TGTGCCAGCATGTTACGTGGCCAGGTTAGCAATCAGCCCCAGCATTTT. Amino acids: CASMLRGQVSNQPQHF. The V and J genes are TRBV28 and TRBJ1-5; no definite D call. The CDR3 sequence is 16 residues long. In germline, CDR1 is MDHEN, CDR2 SYDVKM. Trimming removed 7 bases from V and 0 bases from J, with 16 bases in between.

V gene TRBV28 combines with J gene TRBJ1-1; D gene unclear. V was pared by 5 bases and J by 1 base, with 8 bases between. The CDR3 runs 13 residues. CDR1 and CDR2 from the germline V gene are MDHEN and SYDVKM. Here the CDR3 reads CASSGRPNTEAFF. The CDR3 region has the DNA TGTGCCAGCAGTGGGCGGCCGAACACTGAAGCTTTCTTT.

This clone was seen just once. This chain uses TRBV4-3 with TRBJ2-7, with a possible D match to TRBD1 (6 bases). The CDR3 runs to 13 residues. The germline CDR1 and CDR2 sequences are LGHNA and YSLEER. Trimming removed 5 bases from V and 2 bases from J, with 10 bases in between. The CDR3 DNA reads TGCGCCAGCAGCAAACAGGGAACCTACGAGCAGTACTTC. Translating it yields CASSKQGTYEQYF.

The CDR3 spells CASSRGTSGKGETQYF. Here the CDR3 DNA reads TGTGCCAGCAGCAGGGGGACTAGCGGGAAGGGGGAGACCCAGTACTTC. The V call is TRBV11-1, the J call TRBJ2-5; 13 bases are shared with TRBD2. With V trimmed by 5 bases and J by 5 bases, 8 bases remained unmatched. The CDR3 runs to 16 residues. CDR1 and CDR2 (germline): SGHAT, FQDESV (reference sequence).

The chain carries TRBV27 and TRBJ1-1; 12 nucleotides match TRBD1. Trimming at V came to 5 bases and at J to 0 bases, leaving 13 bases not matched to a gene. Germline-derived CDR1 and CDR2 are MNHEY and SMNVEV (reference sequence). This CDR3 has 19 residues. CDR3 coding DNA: TGTGCCAGCAGTCTACGCTCCGGGACAGGGGGCCGAGTGAACACTGAAGCTTTCTTT. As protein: CASSLRSGTGGRVNTEAFF.